These T cell receptor beta chains were read from a single sample in a study of chemoradiotherapy in HPV16-positive cancers. Sequencing was performed with immunoSEQ multiplex PCR; in TCRdb, only in-frame clones are kept and a portion is missing. The sample lists about 3,000 clones, 85% occurring once. The material was blood, obtained from a patient who underwent chemoradiotherapy. Receptors were obtained from a human donor with HPV-associated anogenital cancer. CDR3s include the opening cysteine and the closing phenylalanine or tryptophan. A D gene is named only where the DNA matches it firmly. The size field is filled for only some rows; it gives once, few, many or a size class.

V gene: TRBV4-1
D gene: NA
clone size: NA
J gene: TRBJ1-2
CDR3 DNA: TGCGCCAGCAGCCAAGTGACTACCGGGGGCTATGGCTACACCTTC
CDR3 protein: CASSQVTTGGYGYTF

V gene: TRBV5-1
D gene: NA
clone size: NA
J gene: TRBJ1-2
CDR3 DNA: TGCGCCAGCAGCGCCGAGGGATCATATGGCTACACCTTC
CDR3 protein: CASSAEGSYGYTF

V gene: TRBV7-7
D gene: TRBD1
clone size: NA
J gene: TRBJ2-7
CDR3 DNA: TGTGCTAGCAGCTCGAGACAGGGGGCGGGGCACGAGCAGTACTTC
CDR3 protein: CASSSRQGAGHEQYF

V gene: TRBV25-1
D gene: NA
clone size: NA
J gene: TRBJ1-1
CDR3 DNA: TGTGCCAGCAGGGGGGGGTTCATGAACACTGAAGCTTTCTTT
CDR3 protein: CASRGGFMNTEAFF

V gene: TRBV4-3
D gene: NA
clone size: NA
J gene: TRBJ1-1
CDR3 DNA: TGCGCCAGCAGCCAAGAATCTAAGGGGTACACTGAAGCTTTCTTT
CDR3 protein: CASSQESKGYTEAFF

V gene: TRBV6-6
D gene: TRBD2
clone size: NA
J gene: TRBJ2-1
CDR3 DNA: TGTGCCAGCACTAAAGTCGGGAGGGGTGAGCAGTTCTTC
CDR3 protein: CASTKVGRGEQFF

V gene: TRBV27
D gene: NA
clone size: NA
J gene: TRBJ2-1
CDR3 DNA: TGTGCCAGCAGTTCGGAGGGTAAATACAATGAGCAGTTCTTC
CDR3 protein: CASSSEGKYNEQFF

V gene: TRBV18
D gene: TRBD1
clone size: NA
J gene: TRBJ1-6
CDR3 DNA: TGTGCCAGCTCACCACGCACGGGACAGGGGTATTCACCCCTCCACTTT
CDR3 protein: CASSPRTGQGYSPLHF

V gene: TRBV19
D gene: TRBD1
clone size: NA
J gene: TRBJ2-3
CDR3 DNA: TGTGCCAGTGGGGACAGGGGTGGGGCAGATACGCAGTATTTT
CDR3 protein: CASGDRGGADTQYF

V gene: TRBV9
D gene: NA
clone size: NA
J gene: TRBJ2-3
CDR3 DNA: TGCGCCAGCAGCGTAGTGAATAGCGGCACAGATGCGCAGTATTTT
CDR3 protein: CASSVVNSGTDAQYF

V gene: TRBV19
D gene: TRBD1
clone size: NA
J gene: TRBJ1-1
CDR3 DNA: TGTGCCAGTAGTACGTTGGACAGGGTTAACACTGAAGCTTTCTTT
CDR3 protein: CASSTLDRVNTEAFF

V gene: TRBV25-1
D gene: NA
clone size: NA
J gene: TRBJ1-2
CDR3 DNA: TGTGCCAGCAGTGAACCTGGGTTAGATGGCTACACCTTC
CDR3 protein: CASSEPGLDGYTF

V gene: TRBV19
D gene: NA
clone size: once
J gene: TRBJ1-4
CDR3 DNA: TGCGCCAGTAGCTTTGGAACGGCAGCTAATGAAAAACTGTTTTTT
CDR3 protein: CASSFGTAANEKLFF

V gene: TRBV6-5
D gene: NA
clone size: NA
J gene: TRBJ2-2
CDR3 DNA: TGTGCCAGCAGTTACGCTACAGGGGGGGACACCGGGGAGCTGTTTTTT
CDR3 protein: CASSYATGGDTGELFF

V gene: TRBV7-9
D gene: NA
clone size: NA
J gene: TRBJ1-2
CDR3 DNA: TGTGCCAGCAGCTTAGAAGCTGACTATGGCTACACCTTC
CDR3 protein: CASSLEADYGYTF

V gene: TRBV5-1
D gene: NA
clone size: NA
J gene: TRBJ2-2
CDR3 DNA: TGCGCCAGCGCAGGGGAGAACACCGGGGAGCTGTTTTTT
CDR3 protein: CASAGENTGELFF

V gene: TRBV5-4
D gene: TRBD2
clone size: NA
J gene: TRBJ2-3
CDR3 DNA: TGTGCCAGCAGCTTGTGGCTAGCGGGGGACACAGATACGCAGTATTTT
CDR3 protein: CASSLWLAGDTDTQYF

V gene: TRBV25-1
D gene: NA
clone size: NA
J gene: TRBJ2-2
CDR3 DNA: TGTGCCAGCAGTGGTCTCTCCCCCGAGGACACCGGGGAGCTGTTTTTT
CDR3 protein: CASSGLSPEDTGELFF

V gene: TRBV5-1
D gene: NA
clone size: NA
J gene: TRBJ1-1
CDR3 DNA: TGCGCCAGCAGCGTTCGGCCAGGGAACACTGAAGCTTTCTTT
CDR3 protein: CASSVRPGNTEAFF

V gene: TRBV9
D gene: NA
clone size: once
J gene: TRBJ1-1
CDR3 DNA: TGTGCCAGCAGCTCGCTCATGAACACTGAAGCTTTCTTT
CDR3 protein: CASSSLMNTEAFF

V gene: TRBV27
D gene: TRBD2
clone size: NA
J gene: TRBJ2-5
CDR3 DNA: TGTGCCAGCAGTTTACAAACAGGACTAGCGCGGGAGACCCAGTACTTC
CDR3 protein: CASSLQTGLARETQYF

V gene: TRBV15
D gene: NA
clone size: NA
J gene: TRBJ2-3
CDR3 DNA: TGTGCCACCAGCAGTCCGGGACTCAACACAGATACGCAGTATTTT
CDR3 protein: CATSSPGLNTDTQYF

V gene: TRBV6-8
D gene: TRBD1
clone size: once
J gene: TRBJ1-6
CDR3 DNA: TGTGCCAGCAGTCATCGACAGGGGGTGATGATTTCCTATAATTCACCCCTCCACTTT
CDR3 protein: CASSHRQGVMISYNSPLHF

V gene: TRBV6-4
D gene: NA
clone size: NA
J gene: TRBJ2-1
CDR3 DNA: TGTGCCAGCAGTGCCGGGACTTACAATGAGCAGTTCTTC
CDR3 protein: CASSAGTYNEQFF

V gene: TRBV30
D gene: NA
clone size: NA
J gene: TRBJ2-7
CDR3 DNA: TGTGCCTGTAACAGGGACTACGAGCAGTACTTC
CDR3 protein: CACNRDYEQYF

V gene: TRBV7-7
D gene: NA
clone size: NA
J gene: TRBJ2-1
CDR3 DNA: TGTGCCAGCAGCCCGCAAAACCTCGGGGAGCAGTTCTTC
CDR3 protein: CASSPQNLGEQFF

V gene: TRBV5-6
D gene: NA
clone size: NA
J gene: TRBJ2-3
CDR3 DNA: TGTGCCAGCAGCTGGGGACTGAACACAGATACGCAGTATTTT
CDR3 protein: CASSWGLNTDTQYF

V gene: TRBV5-6
D gene: NA
clone size: NA
J gene: TRBJ2-7
CDR3 DNA: TGTGCCAGCAGCTCCTGGGGGGCTAGCTCCTACGAGCAGTACTTC
CDR3 protein: CASSSWGASSYEQYF

V gene: TRBV13
D gene: NA
clone size: NA
J gene: TRBJ1-6
CDR3 DNA: TGTGCCAGCAGCTCCGGCCAGGGCCATAATTCACCCCTCCACTTT
CDR3 protein: CASSSGQGHNSPLHF

V gene: TRBV11-3
D gene: NA
clone size: once
J gene: TRBJ2-1
CDR3 DNA: TGTGCCAGCAGCCCAGAGGGGGGGGCTTCCTACAATGAGCAGTTCTTC
CDR3 protein: CASSPEGGASYNEQFF

V gene: TRBV9
D gene: NA
clone size: NA
J gene: TRBJ1-1
CDR3 DNA: TGTGCCAGCAGCCCAGAGGGGCGGGGGGAAGCTTTCTTT
CDR3 protein: CASSPEGRGEAFF

V gene: TRBV11-2
D gene: NA
clone size: NA
J gene: TRBJ1-4
CDR3 DNA: TGTGCCAGCAGCCGAGGGGCGGCCGGAAAACTGTTTTTT
CDR3 protein: CASSRGAAGKLFF

V gene: TRBV4-1
D gene: NA
clone size: NA
J gene: TRBJ2-5
CDR3 DNA: TGCGCCAGCAGCCAAGAACGAACGCGGGCTTTGAAGACCCAGTACTTC
CDR3 protein: CASSQERTRALKTQYF

V gene: TRBV2
D gene: NA
clone size: NA
J gene: TRBJ2-5
CDR3 DNA: TGTGCCAGCAGTGAAATACCTACGAGGGAGACCCAGTACTTC
CDR3 protein: CASSEIPTRETQYF

V gene: TRBV10-2
D gene: TRBD1
clone size: NA
J gene: TRBJ1-2
CDR3 DNA: TGCGCCAGCAGTGAGTCGGGACAGGGCTACTATGGCTACACCTTC
CDR3 protein: CASSESGQGYYGYTF

V gene: TRBV6-6
D gene: TRBD1
clone size: once
J gene: TRBJ1-2
CDR3 DNA: TGTGCCAGCAGTCCCTCGGACAGGGTGGATGGCTACACCTTC
CDR3 protein: CASSPSDRVDGYTF

V gene: TRBV30
D gene: TRBD1
clone size: once
J gene: TRBJ1-5
CDR3 DNA: TGTGCCTGGAGTGTACAGGGGGCGAGGGGTCAGCCCCAGCATTTT
CDR3 protein: CAWSVQGARGQPQHF

V gene: TRBV14
D gene: NA
clone size: NA
J gene: TRBJ2-3
CDR3 DNA: TGTGCCAGCAGCCAAATGGGGGGCCTAAACACAGATACGCAGTATTTT
CDR3 protein: CASSQMGGLNTDTQYF

V gene: TRBV30
D gene: NA
clone size: once
J gene: TRBJ1-2
CDR3 DNA: TGTGCCTGGAGTGTACAGGGAGGAGGAGGTGGCTACACCTTC
CDR3 protein: CAWSVQGGGGGYTF

V gene: TRBV7-8
D gene: TRBD2
clone size: NA
J gene: TRBJ2-1
CDR3 DNA: TGTGCCAGCAGCTTAGTAACGGGGGGTCGGTACAATGAGCAGTTCTTC
CDR3 protein: CASSLVTGGRYNEQFF

V gene: TRBV30
D gene: NA
clone size: NA
J gene: TRBJ1-4
CDR3 DNA: TGTGCCTGGAGTGTAACACAGAACCCTGAAAAACTGTTTTTT
CDR3 protein: CAWSVTQNPEKLFF